This TCR beta chain is from a study of blood T cell repertoires in COVID-19. Turning to the study itself: T cells, B-cell-depleted T cells, or PBMCs provided the cDNA or gDNA that served as material.

Original processing methods: How many nucleated cells were present was estimated from reference gene primer amplification. Assay used: immunoSEQ multiplex PCR; TCRdb lists only in-frame clones, some missing. The V and J calls and clone size are taken from that table; D and trimming were inferred from the DNA. The sample holds under 200,000 clones; roughly 84% are singletons and the top ten take 1% to 1.5%. The germline gives CDR1 LGHNA, CDR2 YSLEER. The CDR3 is 18 residues long. After removal of 0 bases from V and 4 bases from J, the junction contained 12 bases not matched to a gene. The TCR comes from a man between 60 and 75 years old who had recovered from COVID-19. The chain links TRBV4-3 to TRBJ2-1; 7 bases align to TRBD2. Sequenced input: peripheral blood. The CDR3 coding sequence is TGCGCCAGCAGCCAAGACCCCGACTGGGTCGGGGGGTACAATGAGCAGTTCTTC. Protein: CASSQDPDWVGGYNEQFF.